The clone carrying this TCR beta chain was observed a single time. The antigen remains undetermined. This was a deep-level run. Using immunoSEQ multiplex PCR, the repertoire was profiled, and TCRdb retains in-frame clones only, with some absent. The profile shows 2 million to 2.5 million clones, more than 90% of them singletons. This CDR3 is 14 amino acids long. Trimming removed 6 bases at V and 4 bases at J, with 15 bases between. CDR1 SGHAT and CDR2 FQNNGV come from the germline V gene. This specimen belongs to a study of shared clonotypes between healthy human individuals. Turning to the study itself: Each donor's CD4 naive and CD4 memory cells filled three plates apiece, CD8 naive two, and CD8 memory one.

Study outcomes and limitations: Though the depth was large, rarefaction showed that sorted-subset sequencing was incomplete.

Healthy HIV-negative adults with no recent acute infections or vaccinations were recruited as donors. The sequenced sample consisted of naive CD4+ T cells sorted from blood. Subset in this sample: CD45RA+ positively selected. The clonotype comes from a man between 18 and 35 years old in good health. This chain links TRBV11-2 with TRBJ1-1, with a weak D call TRBD1 (6 bases). CDR3 in DNA: TGTGCCAGCAGAAGCAGGGGAGTGGGCACTGAAGCTTTCTTT. This codes for CASRSRGVGTEAFF.